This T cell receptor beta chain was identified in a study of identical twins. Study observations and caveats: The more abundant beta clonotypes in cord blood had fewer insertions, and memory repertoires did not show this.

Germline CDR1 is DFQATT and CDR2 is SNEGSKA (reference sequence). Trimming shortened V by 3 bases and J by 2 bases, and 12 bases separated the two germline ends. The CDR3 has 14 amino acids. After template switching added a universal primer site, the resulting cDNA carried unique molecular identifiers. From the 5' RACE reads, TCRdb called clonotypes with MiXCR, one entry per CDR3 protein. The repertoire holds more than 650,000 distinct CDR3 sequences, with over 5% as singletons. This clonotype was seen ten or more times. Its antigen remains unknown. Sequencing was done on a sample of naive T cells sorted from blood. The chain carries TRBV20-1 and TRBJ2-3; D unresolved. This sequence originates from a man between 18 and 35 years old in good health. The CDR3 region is CSASHGLFTDTQYF. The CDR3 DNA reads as TGCAGTGCTAGTCATGGCTTGTTCACAGATACGCAGTATTTT.